Below are 25 T cell receptor beta chains sequenced from a single sample in a study of cytotoxic CD8 clonotypes in ibrutinib-treated CLL. The method was immunoSEQ multiplex PCR; TCRdb's version includes in-frame clones alone and lacks a portion of them. The data contain about 50,000 clones, over 65% of them seen just once; the ten biggest clones take up roughly 22%. The sample was PBMCs, taken after 24 months of ibrutinib treatment. The receptors were sampled from a human donor with chronic lymphocytic leukemia.

There are a few counts of this clone. The chain combines TRBV7-2 with TRBJ2-6, with D uncertain. V was clipped by 4 bases and J by 4 bases, with 11 bases between them. The CDR3 is made up of 15 amino acids. Germline V gene sequence: CDR1 SGHTA, CDR2 FQGNSA. The CDR3 DNA sequence: TGTGCCAGCAGCTCCGCTTTGTTAGGGGCCAACGTCCTGACTTTC. Protein sequence: CASSSALLGANVLTF.

The chain links TRBV7-6 to TRBJ1-4; D ambiguous. The CDR3 consists of 21 residues. V was pared by 0 bases and J by 1 base, with 24 bases between. Germline CDR1 and CDR2: SGHVS and FNYEAQ. The CDR3 is CASSLAPWGGSSPKTNEKLFF. In DNA form, the CDR3 reads TGTGCCAGCAGCTTAGCACCCTGGGGAGGTTCATCCCCGAAAACTAATGAAAAACTGTTTTTT.

This clone is categorized as medium-sized. The genes are TRBV27 and TRBJ2-1, with a possible D match to TRBD2 (7 bases). The CDR3 extends over 15 amino acids. Germline V lookup: CDR1 MNHEY, CDR2 SMNVEV (reference sequence). V was clipped by 4 bases and J by 6 bases, with 16 bases between them. The CDR3 region has the DNA TGTGCCAGCAGTTCAAATCAGGGGAGGGGCAATGAGCAGTTCTTC. Translating it yields CASSSNQGRGNEQFF.

This chain connects TRBV7-2 to TRBJ2-7; 11 bases map to TRBD2. The germline V gene has CDR1 SGHTA and CDR2 FQGNSA. CDR3 length: 14 residues. V was pared by 3 bases and J by 5 bases, with 3 bases of the junction left unmatched. CDR3 DNA sequence: TGTGCCAGCAGCTTTAGCGGGAGGGCGAACGAGCAGTACTTC. Protein product: CASSFSGRANEQYF.

The CDR3 is CASVRAGGPGETQYF. In nucleotides, the CDR3 is TGTGCCAGCGTAAGAGCGGGAGGGCCTGGAGAGACCCAGTACTTC. This sequence joins TRBV2 and TRBJ2-5; 10 bases are shared with TRBD2. V shed 8 bases, J shed 4 bases, and the junction held 10 bases outside the gene matches. Germline V lookup: CDR1 SNHLY, CDR2 FYNNEI. CDR3 length: 15 amino acids.

Written as DNA, the CDR3 is TGTGCCAGCAGACAGGGACAGGGGATTATCGATGGCTACACCTTC. This codes for CASRQGQGIIDGYTF. The chain has TRBV5-5 and TRBJ1-2; TRBD1 aligns across 10 bases. The CDR3 loop spans 15 amino acids. The ends lost 5 bases at V and 6 bases at J; junction bases unmatched: 10. CDR1 and CDR2 from the germline V gene are SGHKS and YYEKEE (reference sequence).

The genes are TRBV7-2 and TRBJ2-7; possibly TRBD2 for D (6 bases). This CDR3 is 13 amino acids long. V gave up 4 bases and J gave up 6 bases, with 13 bases separating them. Germline V lookup: CDR1 SGHTA, CDR2 FQGNSA. CDR3 protein: CASSSFPGGEQYF. In DNA, the CDR3 is TGTGCCAGCAGCTCCTTCCCCGGGGGCGAGCAGTACTTC.

This chain joins TRBV6-4 and TRBJ2-7; D perhaps matches TRBD1 (6 bases). With 7 bases removed from V and 9 bases from J, the gap between germline ends came to 22 bases. Looked up from germline, CDR1 is MRHNA and CDR2 is SNTAGT. The CDR3 consists of 14 residues. CDR3 sequence: CASTAGQPGRVQYF. The CDR3 bases are TGTGCCAGCACGGCCGGACAGCCTGGGCGTGTGCAGTACTTC.

The gene calls are TRBV5-4 and TRBJ2-1; D tentatively fits TRBD1 or TRBD2 (6 bases each). Germline V lookup: CDR1 SGHNT, CDR2 YYREEE (reference sequence). V was clipped by 0 bases and J by 6 bases, with 13 bases between them. The CDR3 consists of 15 residues. The CDR3 DNA reads TGTGCCAGCAGCTTGGACAGGGACTCCCTCAATGAGCAGTTCTTC. Its translation: CASSLDRDSLNEQFF. Looking up the rest from reference TRBV5-4 and TRBJ2-1 gives the full variable domain: ETGVTQSPTHLIKTRGQQVTLRCSSQSGHNTVSWYQQALGQGPQFIFQYYREEENGRGNFPPRFSGLQFPNYSSELNVNALELDDSALYLCASSLDRDSLNEQFFGPGTRLTVL.

J is TRBJ2-7 and V is TRBV9; D gene unclear. CDR3 length: 13 residues. Germline V gives CDR1 SGDLS, CDR2 YYNGEE. V was pared by 0 bases and J by 3 bases, with 7 bases between. The CDR3: CASSVEWGYEQYF. As DNA, the CDR3 is TGTGCCAGCAGCGTAGAATGGGGCTACGAGCAGTACTTC.

The chain couples TRBV28 to TRBJ2-5; D unresolved. Germline CDR1 and CDR2: MDHEN and SYDVKM. Trimming took off 5 bases at V and 0 bases at J, with 4 bases between the two ends. The CDR3 is 12 amino acids. The CDR3 bases are TGTGCCAGCAGTCGGTACCAAGAGACCCAGTACTTC. Translating gives CASSRYQETQYF.

This clone was detected only a few times. The chain couples TRBV18 to TRBJ1-5; 7 nucleotides line up with TRBD1. From germline, CDR1 is KGHSH and CDR2 LQKENI. Trimming removed 4 bases from V and 6 bases from J; junction bases left unmatched: 9. The length of the CDR3 is 15 residues. This CDR3 reads CASSLILHRGQPQHF. CDR3 nucleotide sequence: TGTGCCAGCTCACTTATCCTCCACAGGGGTCAGCCCCAGCATTTT.

The V and J genes are TRBV19 and TRBJ2-5, with D perhaps matching TRBD1 (6 bases). Germline V gene lookup returns CDR1 LNHDA and CDR2 SQIVND (reference sequence). The V and J ends lost 3 bases and 9 bases respectively, with 20 bases between them. The CDR3 runs 15 residues. CDR3 region: CASSINFQGPAAQYF. The CDR3 bases are TGTGCCAGTAGTATTAATTTTCAGGGGCCAGCGGCCCAGTACTTC.

Details on this clone: The junction does not match germline at one end; this may be a read error. The chain is built from TRBV7-8 and TRBJ2-5; 7 bases map to TRBD1. Looked up from germline, CDR1 is SGHVS and CDR2 is FQNEAQ. The CDR3 sequence is 14 residues long. The CDR3 DNA reads TGTGCCGGCAGCAGCCGGGACAGACAAGAGACCCAGTACTTC. Its protein product is CAGSSRDRQETQYF.

This clone turned up a few times. The V call is TRBV7-2, the J call TRBJ2-2; unclear D gene. The CDR3 has 15 amino acids. V gave up 5 bases and J gave up 1 base, with 11 bases separating them. The germline CDR1 and CDR2 sequences are SGHTA and FQGNSA. The CDR3 coding sequence is TGTGCCAGCAGCCAAACGTCGGGGAACACCGGGGAGCTGTTTTTT. Protein sequence: CASSQTSGNTGELFF.

This clone was observed once. The chain joins TRBV28 to TRBJ1-1, with D perhaps matching TRBD1 (5 bases). CDR3 length: 14 amino acids. Trimming took 5 bases from V and 8 from J, leaving 18 bases between them. From germline, CDR1 is MDHEN and CDR2 SYDVKM. The CDR3 loop reads CASSPGGGNYEAFF. Written as DNA, the CDR3 is TGTGCCAGCAGTCCCGGGGGAGGAAACTACGAAGCTTTCTTT. Full variable domain (outside the CDR3, taken from reference TRBV28 and TRBJ1-1): DVKVTQSSRYLVKRTGEKVFLECVQDMDHENMFWYRQDPGLGLRLIYFSYDVKMKEKGDIPEGYSVSREKKERFSLILESASTNQTSMYLCASSPGGGNYEAFFGQGTRLTVV.

This rearrangement joins TRBV11-1 to TRBJ1-1; 9 bases match TRBD1. CDR1 is SGHAT, CDR2 FQDESV, per germline (reference sequence). Trimming at V came to 5 bases and at J to 0 bases, leaving 7 bases not matched to a gene. This CDR3 is built from 16 residues. The CDR3 DNA reads TGTGCCAGCAGCCGGGGACAGGGAGGGGTGAACACTGAAGCTTTCTTT. Translating it yields CASSRGQGGVNTEAFF. The full variable domain, rest sourced from reference TRBV11-1 and TRBJ1-1, is EAEVAQSPRYKITEKSQAVAFWCDPISGHATLYWYRQILGQGPELLVQFQDESVVDDSQLPKDRFSAERLKGVDSTLKIQPAELGDSAMYLCASSRGQGGVNTEAFFGQGTRLTVV.

The chain has TRBV6-5 and TRBJ1-1; 7 bases are a match to TRBD1. J was trimmed by 5 bases and V by 6 bases; bases with no gene match: 6. The germline V gene has CDR1 MNHEY and CDR2 SVGAGI. This CDR3 region has 13 residues. As DNA, the CDR3 is TGTGCCAGCAGCCCAGGGACAGCTACTGAAGCTTTCTTT. This codes for CASSPGTATEAFF.

The chain links TRBV18 to TRBJ2-7, with no clear D. Looked up from germline, CDR1 is KGHSH and CDR2 is LQKENI. The CDR3 totals 16 residues. V lost 2 bases and J lost 4, with 18 bases in between. CDR3 loop: CASSPLDSPQYYEQYF. CDR3 nucleotides: TGTGCCAGCTCACCATTGGATAGTCCCCAATATTACGAGCAGTACTTC.

This rearrangement joins TRBV10-3 to TRBJ2-3, with D unclear. Germline V gene lookup returns CDR1 ENHRY and CDR2 SYGVKD. The length of the CDR3 is 12 residues. V was cut by 8 bases and J by 2 bases, with 8 bases left in between. CDR3: CAIGSPTDTQYF. In nucleotides, the CDR3 is TGTGCCATCGGCTCACCCACAGATACGCAGTATTTT.

This sequence joins TRBV9 and TRBJ2-3, with 11 positions matching TRBD2. CDR3 size: 17 residues. The V gene's germline CDR1 is SGDLS and CDR2 YYNGEE. Unmatched junction bases numbered 9, after V lost 3 bases and J lost 3 bases. The CDR3 sequence: CASSGKEGLAVTDTQYF. The CDR3 nucleotides are TGTGCCAGCAGCGGAAAAGAGGGACTAGCGGTTACAGATACGCAGTATTTT. The full variable domain, with the rest looked up from reference TRBV9 and TRBJ2-3, is DSGVTQTPKHLITATGQRVTLRCSPRSGDLSVYWYQQSLDQGLQFLIQYYNGEERAKGNILERFSAQQFPDLHSELNLSSLELGDSALYFCASSGKEGLAVTDTQYFGPGTRLTVL.

CDR3 residues: CAWRRDRGRQGTGELFF. The CDR3, as DNA: TGTGCCTGGAGGAGGGACAGGGGGAGGCAGGGCACCGGGGAGCTGTTTTTT. This chain uses TRBV30 with TRBJ2-2, with 11 bases identical to TRBD1. CDR1 is GTSNPN and CDR2 is SVGIG in the germline V gene (reference sequence). After removal of 3 bases from V and 4 bases from J, the junction contained 10 bases not matched to a gene. This CDR3 region has 17 residues.

This chain connects TRBV28 to TRBJ1-5; no clear D. Trimming shortened V by 5 bases and J by 12 bases, and 17 bases separated the two germline ends. CDR1 is MDHEN and CDR2 is SYDVKM in the germline V gene. The CDR3 runs 13 residues. Written as DNA, the CDR3 is TGTGCCAGCAGTGCCGGACCCCCTAGGGTCCAGCATTTT. Its translation: CASSAGPPRVQHF.

The chain recombines TRBV11-1 with TRBJ2-5, with 10 nucleotides matching TRBD2. This CDR3 comprises 15 residues. The germline V gene encodes CDR1 SGHAT and CDR2 FQDESV (reference sequence). J gave up 5 bases and V 4 bases, and 7 bases lay outside the gene matches. CDR3 nucleotides: TGTGCCAGCAGCTGGATAGCGGGAGGCGGCGAGACCCAGTACTTC. Protein product: CASSWIAGGGETQYF.

V is TRBV5-1 and J is TRBJ1-4; D ambiguous. Germline V gene lookup returns CDR1 SGHRS and CDR2 YFSETQ. The CDR3 sequence is 15 residues long. The ends were cut back, 4 bases at V and 2 bases at J, with 12 bases in the middle. The DNA for the CDR3 is TGCGCCAGCAGCCCATCAGCTTTTACTAATGAAAAACTGTTTTTT. This sequence encodes CASSPSAFTNEKLFF.